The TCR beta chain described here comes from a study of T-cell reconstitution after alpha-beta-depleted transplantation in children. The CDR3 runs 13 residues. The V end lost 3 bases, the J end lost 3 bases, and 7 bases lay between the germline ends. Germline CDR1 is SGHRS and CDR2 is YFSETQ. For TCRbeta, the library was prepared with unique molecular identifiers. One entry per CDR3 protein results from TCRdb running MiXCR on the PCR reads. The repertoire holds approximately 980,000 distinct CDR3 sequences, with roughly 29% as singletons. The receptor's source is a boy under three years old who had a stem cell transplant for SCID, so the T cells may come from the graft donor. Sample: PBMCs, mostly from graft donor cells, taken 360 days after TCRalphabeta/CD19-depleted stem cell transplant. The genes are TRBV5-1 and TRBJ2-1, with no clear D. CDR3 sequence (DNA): TGCGCCAGCAGCTCGGAACTCTACAATGAGCAGTTCTTC. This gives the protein CASSSELYNEQFF.